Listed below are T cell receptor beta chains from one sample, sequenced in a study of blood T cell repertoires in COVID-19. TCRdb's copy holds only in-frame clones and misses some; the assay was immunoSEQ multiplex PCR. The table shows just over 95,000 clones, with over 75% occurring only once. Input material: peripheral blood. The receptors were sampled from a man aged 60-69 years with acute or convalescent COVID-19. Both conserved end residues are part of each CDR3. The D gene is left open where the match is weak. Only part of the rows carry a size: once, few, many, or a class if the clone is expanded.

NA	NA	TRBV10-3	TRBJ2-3	CAISEDGGHTDTQYF	TGTGCCATCAGTGAGGACGGGGGGCATACAGATACGCAGTATTTT
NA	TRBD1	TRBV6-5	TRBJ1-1	CASRRDRLTEAFF	TGTGCCAGCAGAAGGGACAGACTCACTGAAGCTTTCTTT
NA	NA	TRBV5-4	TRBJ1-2	CASSLGVKEDYGYTF	TGTGCCAGCAGCTTGGGAGTAAAAGAGGACTATGGCTACACCTTC
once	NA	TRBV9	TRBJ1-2	CASSVDQVHYGYTF	TGTGCCAGCAGCGTAGATCAGGTGCACTATGGCTACACCTTC
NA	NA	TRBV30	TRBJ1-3	CAWSVRSGNTIYF	TGTGCCTGGAGTGTTCGCTCTGGAAACACCATATATTTT
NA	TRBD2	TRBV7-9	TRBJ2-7	CASSPRVASGSRQYF	TGTGCCAGCAGCCCCCGCGTGGCTAGCGGAAGTAGGCAGTACTTC
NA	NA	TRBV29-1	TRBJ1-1	CSVESRVDTEAFF	TGCAGCGTTGAATCCAGGGTGGACACTGAAGCTTTCTTT
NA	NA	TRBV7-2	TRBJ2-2	CASSLDSANTGELFF	TGTGCCAGCAGCTTGGACAGCGCGAACACCGGGGAGCTGTTTTTT
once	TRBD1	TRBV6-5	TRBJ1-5	CASRAGGVQPQHF	TGTGCCAGCAGGGCAGGGGGTGTTCAGCCCCAGCATTTT
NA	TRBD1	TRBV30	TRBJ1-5	CAWSPTDRGRQPQHF	TGTGCCTGGAGTCCGACCGACAGGGGCCGTCAGCCCCAGCATTTT
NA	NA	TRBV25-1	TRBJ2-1	CASSESPGRSSYNEQFF	TGTGCCAGCAGTGAATCCCCAGGGCGAAGCTCCTACAATGAGCAGTTCTTC
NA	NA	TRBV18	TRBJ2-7	CASSPTPYEQYF	TGTGCCAGCTCACCAACTCCCTACGAGCAGTACTTC
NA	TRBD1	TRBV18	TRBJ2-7	CASSRDRLSSYEQYF	TGTGCCAGCTCACGGGACAGATTGAGCTCCTACGAGCAGTACTTC
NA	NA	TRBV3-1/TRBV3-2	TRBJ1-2	CASSQTGSGGYTF	TGTGCCAGCAGCCAAACAGGTTCGGGCGGCTACACCTTC
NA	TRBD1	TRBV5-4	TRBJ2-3	CASSPDRGRVDTQYF	TGTGCCAGCAGCCCGGACAGGGGTCGGGTAGATACGCAGTATTTT
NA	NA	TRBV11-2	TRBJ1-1	CASSLAAGNTEAFF	TGTGCCAGCAGCTTAGCGGCGGGTAACACTGAAGCTTTCTTT
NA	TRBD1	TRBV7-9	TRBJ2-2	CASSLLTGGRVFTGELFF	TGTGCCAGCAGCCTTCTGACAGGGGGCAGGGTATTCACCGGGGAGCTGTTTTTT
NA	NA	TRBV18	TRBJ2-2	CASSPKRGTGELFF	TGTGCCAGCTCCCCGAAGAGGGGGACCGGGGAGCTGTTTTTT
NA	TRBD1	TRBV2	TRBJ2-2	CASRSGTVNTGELFF	TGTGCCAGCAGATCCGGGACAGTGAACACCGGGGAGCTGTTTTTT
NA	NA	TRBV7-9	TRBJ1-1	CASSFRDSLGAFF	TGTGCCAGCAGCTTCCGGGACTCCCTCGGGGCTTTCTTT